A selection of T cell receptor beta chains follows, all from one sample in a study of identical twins. TCRdb recomputed calls from the 5' RACE reads with MiXCR, one row per CDR3 protein. The data hold 250,000 or so distinct CDR3 sequences, with about 8% observed a single time. This sample was shared with a second study, whose subject was yellow fever vaccine responses in identical twins.

The sequencing input was CD8+ T cells sorted from blood. These TCRs come from a woman aged 18-35 years in good health. Each CDR3 is given with its conserved first and last residue. D genes are given only for firm matches. Clone size appears in some rows only: once, few, many, or a class for an expanded clone.

D gene: TRBD2; J gene: TRBJ2-1; CDR3 length: 15; clone size: -; V gene: TRBV7-3; CDR3 protein: CASSLVPSGAQEQFF
D gene: TRBD1; J gene: TRBJ1-2; CDR3 length: 15; clone size: -; V gene: TRBV29-1; CDR3 protein: CSVEDWTGGNYGYTF
D gene: TRBD2; J gene: TRBJ2-7; CDR3 length: 16; clone size: many; V gene: TRBV3-1; CDR3 protein: CASSQGVAGGIDEQYF
D gene: -; J gene: TRBJ2-7; CDR3 length: 16; clone size: many; V gene: TRBV7-9; CDR3 protein: CASSLPTGVLAYEQYF
D gene: -; J gene: TRBJ2-7; CDR3 length: 13; clone size: few; V gene: TRBV7-9; CDR3 protein: CASSPRRSYEQYF
D gene: -; J gene: TRBJ1-2; CDR3 length: 13; clone size: -; V gene: TRBV6-4; CDR3 protein: CASSVGQGNGYTF
D gene: -; J gene: TRBJ2-5; CDR3 length: 13; clone size: -; V gene: TRBV18; CDR3 protein: CASSPEIQETQYF
D gene: -; J gene: TRBJ1-4; CDR3 length: 15; clone size: -; V gene: TRBV4-3; CDR3 protein: CASSQGNSINEKLFF
D gene: -; J gene: TRBJ2-2; CDR3 length: 14; clone size: many; V gene: TRBV4-1; CDR3 protein: CASSLVGGTGELFF
D gene: -; J gene: TRBJ1-6; CDR3 length: 18; clone size: few; V gene: TRBV11-1; CDR3 protein: CASSFNTGQFFYNSPLHF
D gene: TRBD1; J gene: TRBJ2-1; CDR3 length: 12; clone size: few; V gene: TRBV7-6; CDR3 protein: CASSAGGDEQFF
D gene: TRBD2; J gene: TRBJ2-3; CDR3 length: 18; clone size: many; V gene: TRBV7-8; CDR3 protein: CASSLYPSTSGGADTQYF
D gene: -; J gene: TRBJ2-1; CDR3 length: 15; clone size: -; V gene: TRBV16; CDR3 protein: CASSQVGAGNDEQFF
D gene: -; J gene: TRBJ2-2; CDR3 length: 16; clone size: -; V gene: TRBV7-8; CDR3 protein: CASSPESTPNTGELFF
D gene: TRBD2; J gene: TRBJ2-1; CDR3 length: 16; clone size: many; V gene: TRBV7-9; CDR3 protein: CASSSLLRGGLDEQFF
D gene: -; J gene: TRBJ2-1; CDR3 length: 16; clone size: -; V gene: TRBV7-9; CDR3 protein: CASSLVAGPSYNEQFF
D gene: TRBD2; J gene: TRBJ2-5; CDR3 length: 15; clone size: few; V gene: TRBV6-1; CDR3 protein: CASNILAGGEETQYF
D gene: -; J gene: TRBJ2-3; CDR3 length: 14; clone size: few; V gene: TRBV30; CDR3 protein: CAWSAGATPDTQYF
D gene: TRBD2; J gene: TRBJ2-7; CDR3 length: 14; clone size: many; V gene: TRBV12-3/TRBV12-4; CDR3 protein: CASSLSGNSYEQYF
D gene: -; J gene: TRBJ2-5; CDR3 length: 14; clone size: -; V gene: TRBV7-7; CDR3 protein: CASSPLYGQETQYF
D gene: -; J gene: TRBJ2-2; CDR3 length: 13; clone size: -; V gene: TRBV29-1; CDR3 protein: CSVEHPPGGELFF
D gene: TRBD1; J gene: TRBJ2-2; CDR3 length: 15; clone size: many; V gene: TRBV7-8; CDR3 protein: CASSFGTGDIGELFF
D gene: -; J gene: TRBJ2-3; CDR3 length: 11; clone size: -; V gene: TRBV11-2; CDR3 protein: CASPPRYTQYF
D gene: TRBD1; J gene: TRBJ1-6; CDR3 length: 15; clone size: -; V gene: TRBV30; CDR3 protein: CAWGSVDRGSSPLHF
D gene: TRBD1; J gene: TRBJ2-7; CDR3 length: 15; clone size: -; V gene: TRBV11-2; CDR3 protein: CASRKRDRAPHEQYF
D gene: -; J gene: TRBJ2-1; CDR3 length: 16; clone size: once; V gene: TRBV20-1; CDR3 protein: CSARSGVGVTYNEQFF
D gene: TRBD1; J gene: TRBJ2-7; CDR3 length: 13; clone size: few; V gene: TRBV7-9; CDR3 protein: CASSRQGFLEQYF
D gene: TRBD2; J gene: TRBJ2-1; CDR3 length: 17; clone size: few; V gene: TRBV2; CDR3 protein: CASSETRRGGNYNEQFF
D gene: -; J gene: TRBJ2-1; CDR3 length: 11; clone size: -; V gene: TRBV7-9; CDR3 protein: CASSLFNEQFF
D gene: TRBD2; J gene: TRBJ2-1; CDR3 length: 13; clone size: -; V gene: TRBV20-1; CDR3 protein: CSARGLAGHEQFF
D gene: -; J gene: TRBJ2-1; CDR3 length: 14; clone size: few; V gene: TRBV7-9; CDR3 protein: CASSSPARNNEQFF
D gene: -; J gene: TRBJ1-5; CDR3 length: 13; clone size: many; V gene: TRBV5-1; CDR3 protein: CARTQGSNQPQHF
D gene: -; J gene: TRBJ2-1; CDR3 length: 15; clone size: -; V gene: TRBV2; CDR3 protein: CASSGTSPMNNEQFF
D gene: -; J gene: TRBJ1-2; CDR3 length: 15; clone size: -; V gene: TRBV11-2; CDR3 protein: CASSLIPGQNYGYTF
D gene: -; J gene: TRBJ2-7; CDR3 length: 15; clone size: few; V gene: TRBV27; CDR3 protein: CASSSSGQTDYEQYF
D gene: TRBD1; J gene: TRBJ2-5; CDR3 length: 15; clone size: many; V gene: TRBV12-3/TRBV12-4; CDR3 protein: CASSRQGTYQETQYF
D gene: TRBD2; J gene: TRBJ2-7; CDR3 length: 15; clone size: few; V gene: TRBV20-1; CDR3 protein: CSARQLAGQDYEQYF
D gene: -; J gene: TRBJ2-3; CDR3 length: 16; clone size: -; V gene: TRBV7-8; CDR3 protein: CASSLAGFSRTDTQYF
D gene: -; J gene: TRBJ1-6; CDR3 length: 14; clone size: -; V gene: TRBV9; CDR3 protein: CASSRETFNSPLHF
D gene: -; J gene: TRBJ2-7; CDR3 length: 13; clone size: many; V gene: TRBV12-3/TRBV12-4; CDR3 protein: CASSSGGFSEQYF
D gene: TRBD1; J gene: TRBJ2-1; CDR3 length: 16; clone size: few; V gene: TRBV19; CDR3 protein: CASSMVRGQGSDEQFF
D gene: TRBD2; J gene: TRBJ2-3; CDR3 length: 18; clone size: few; V gene: TRBV10-3; CDR3 protein: CAISEPGLAERFPDTQYF
D gene: -; J gene: TRBJ2-1; CDR3 length: 14; clone size: few; V gene: TRBV12-3/TRBV12-4; CDR3 protein: CASSLTNGGNEQFF
D gene: TRBD1; J gene: TRBJ2-1; CDR3 length: 19; clone size: many; V gene: TRBV3-1; CDR3 protein: CASSQDGTGTGFKNNEQFF
D gene: -; J gene: TRBJ2-1; CDR3 length: 15; clone size: many; V gene: TRBV29-1; CDR3 protein: CSSNRRGEAYNEQFF
D gene: TRBD2; J gene: TRBJ2-7; CDR3 length: 15; clone size: many; V gene: TRBV27; CDR3 protein: CASSLTSGTHYEQYF